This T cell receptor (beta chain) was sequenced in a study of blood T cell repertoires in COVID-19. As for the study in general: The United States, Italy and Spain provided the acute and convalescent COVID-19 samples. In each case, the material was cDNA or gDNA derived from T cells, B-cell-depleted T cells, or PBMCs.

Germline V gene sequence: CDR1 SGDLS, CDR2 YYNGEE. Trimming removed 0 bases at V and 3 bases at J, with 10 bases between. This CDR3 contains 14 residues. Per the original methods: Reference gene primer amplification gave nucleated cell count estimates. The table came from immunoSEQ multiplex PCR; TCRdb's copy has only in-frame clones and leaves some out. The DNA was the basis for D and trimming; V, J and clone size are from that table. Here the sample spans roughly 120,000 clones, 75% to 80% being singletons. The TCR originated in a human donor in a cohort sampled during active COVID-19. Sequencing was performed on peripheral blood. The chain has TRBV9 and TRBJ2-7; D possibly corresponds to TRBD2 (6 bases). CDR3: CASSVATGDYEQYF. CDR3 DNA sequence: TGTGCCAGCAGCGTAGCTACGGGGGACTACGAGCAGTACTTC.